The 24 T cell receptor beta chains given below trace back to one sample, sequenced in a study of T cell clones after liver transplantation. Clones were sequenced by immunoSEQ multiplex PCR, and TCRdb holds only the in-frame ones, with some missing. The sample comprises 12,000 to 15,000 clones, around 90% of which are singletons, and approximately 48% rests with the top ten. Here the sequenced sample was CD8+ T cells from blood, taken before liver transplant. The receptors originated from a human donor who received a liver transplant.

V usage is TRBV7-3 and J usage is TRBJ2-7; D is tentatively TRBD1 or TRBD2 (5 bases each). Trimming pared 5 bases from V and 2 bases from J, leaving 10 bases between. This CDR3 spans 13 amino acids. CDR1 is SGHTA and CDR2 is FQGTGA in the germline V gene. DNA of the CDR3: TGTGCCAGCAGCCAAGAGGGGACCTACGAGCAGTACTTC. Amino acid sequence: CASSQEGTYEQYF. The full variable domain, with the rest looked up from reference TRBV7-3 and TRBJ2-7, is GAGVSQTPSNKVTEKGKYVELRCDPISGHTALYWYRQSLGQGPEFLIYFQGTGAADDSGLPNDRFFAVRPEGSVSTLKIQRTERGDSAVYLCASSQEGTYEQYFGPGTRLTVT.

The genes are TRBV28 and TRBJ2-1; D remains ambiguous. This CDR3 is built from 13 residues. Looked up from germline, CDR1 is MDHEN and CDR2 is SYDVKM. V was cut by 3 bases and J by 4 bases, with 7 bases left in between. CDR3 nucleotide sequence: TGTGCCAGCAGTTTCCTTTGGTACAATGAGCAGTTCTTC. This gives the protein CASSFLWYNEQFF.

DNA for the CDR3: TGTGCCTGGACAGGGGGAAACACTGAAGCTTTCTTT. It specifies CAWTGGNTEAFF. The J gene is TRBJ1-1, the V gene TRBV30, with 7 bases identical to TRBD1. With V trimmed by 4 bases and J by 2 bases, 1 base remained unmatched. From germline, CDR1 is GTSNPN and CDR2 SVGIG (reference sequence). The CDR3 has 12 amino acids.

V usage is TRBV6-5 and J usage is TRBJ2-7; the D gene is possibly TRBD1 (6 bases). The CDR3 contains 16 residues. V was trimmed by 4 bases and J by 0 bases, leaving 16 bases between them. Germline CDR1 MNHEY, CDR2 SVGAGI. The CDR3 here is CASSLNRVTSSYEQYF. The CDR3 nucleotides are TGTGCCAGCAGTTTAAACAGGGTCACGAGCTCCTACGAGCAGTACTTC.

The genes are TRBV6-1 and TRBJ1-2; D remains unclear. The CDR3 is 13 amino acids. Germline V gives CDR1 MNHNS, CDR2 SASEGT. Trimming left V 8 bases short and J 5 bases short, with 15 bases between. In DNA form, the CDR3 reads TGTGCCAGCCGGCTACTGGAACGGTATGGCTACACCTTC. Encoded protein: CASRLLERYGYTF.

This clone was seen only a few times. The rearrangement uses TRBV6-4 and TRBJ2-7; D may be TRBD1 or TRBD2 (5 bases each). Germline loops: CDR1 MRHNA, CDR2 SNTAGT. The CDR3 runs to 13 residues. Trimming pared 5 bases from V and 0 bases from J, leaving 8 bases between. The CDR3: CASSPGPSYEQYF. CDR3 bases: TGTGCCAGCAGTCCGGGACCCTCCTACGAGCAGTACTTC.

The CDR3 nucleotides are TGCGCCAGCAGCAGCGGGACTAGTCTCCCAAATGAGCAGTTCTTC. Its translation: CASSSGTSLPNEQFF. This sequence joins TRBV5-1 and TRBJ2-1; 8 bases match TRBD2. The germline gives CDR1 SGHRS, CDR2 YFSETQ. V lost 4 bases to trimming and J lost 7 bases; unmatched junction nucleotides: 10. The CDR3 consists of 15 residues. The full variable domain, completed using reference TRBV5-1 and TRBJ2-1, is KAGVTQTPRYLIKTRGQQVTLSCSPISGHRSVSWYQQTPGQGLQFLFEYFSETQRNKGNFPGRFSGRQFSNSRSEMNVSTLELGDSALYLCASSSGTSLPNEQFFGPGTRLTVL.

The genes are TRBV4-1 and TRBJ2-3, with no clear D. Looked up from germline, CDR1 is MGHRA and CDR2 is YSYEKL. This CDR3 contains 12 residues. The V end lost 2 bases, the J end lost 7 bases, and 7 bases lay between the germline ends. This CDR3 is CASSQPPNTQYF. The CDR3 DNA reads TGCGCCAGCAGCCAACCGCCGAATACGCAGTATTTT.

A remark on this clone: Other DNA sequences in this specimen translate into the identical CDR3. The chain joins TRBV27 to TRBJ2-1; D call uncertain. This CDR3 comprises 14 residues. CDR1 and CDR2 from the germline V gene are MNHEY and SMNVEV (reference sequence). V dropped 5 bases and J dropped 1 base, with 9 bases sitting between them. The CDR3 sequence is CASSERGSYNEQFF. In nucleotides, the CDR3 is TGTGCCAGCAGTGAGCGAGGTTCCTACAATGAGCAGTTCTTC.

The chain is built from TRBV6-5 and TRBJ2-2; D not certain. CDR1 and CDR2 from the germline V gene are MNHEY and SVGAGI. Trimming removed 6 bases from V and 3 bases from J, with 5 bases in between. The CDR3 loop spans 12 amino acids. CDR3 nucleotide sequence: TGTGCCAGCAGGGCGGACACCGGGGAGCTGTTTTTT. Translated: CASRADTGELFF.

CDR3 sequence reads: CSVEGTRRGAYNEQFF. The CDR3 bases are TGCAGCGTTGAGGGAACGCGGCGGGGGGCCTACAATGAGCAGTTCTTC. The rearrangement links TRBV29-1 to TRBJ2-1; 8 positions match TRBD2. The CDR3 contains 16 residues. Germline trimming cut 3 bases from V and 2 bases from J; bases unmatched to any gene: 9. Germline-derived CDR1 and CDR2 are SQVTM and ANQGSEA.

The genes are TRBV7-9 and TRBJ2-1; maybe TRBD1 (6 bases). The CDR3 runs to 15 residues. Trimming removed 1 base from V and 5 bases from J, with 12 bases in between. CDR1 is SEHNR and CDR2 is FQNEAQ in the germline V gene (reference sequence). The CDR3 loop reads CASSLGQGTHNEQFF. The CDR3 DNA is TGTGCCAGCAGCTTAGGGCAGGGGACACACAATGAGCAGTTCTTC.

V usage is TRBV7-9 and J usage is TRBJ2-1; 9 nucleotides line up with TRBD2. CDR3 length equals 15 residues. From germline, CDR1 is SEHNR and CDR2 FQNEAQ (reference sequence). Losses at the gene ends were 5 bases for V and 2 bases for J; bases not matched to a gene: 4. The CDR3 loop reads CASSASGDAYNEQFF. The CDR3 DNA follows: TGTGCCAGCAGCGCTAGCGGGGACGCCTACAATGAGCAGTTCTTC.

Comments on this clone: At the DNA level, this CDR3 is encoded by other sequences in the same sample as well. The chain combines TRBV9 with TRBJ2-2; D gene unclear. With 0 bases removed from V and 2 bases from J, the gap between germline ends came to 5 bases. The V gene's germline CDR1 is SGDLS and CDR2 YYNGEE. The CDR3 runs 14 residues. CDR3 DNA sequence: TGTGCCAGCAGCGTAGGGGGAAACACCGGGGAGCTGTTTTTT. This gives the protein CASSVGGNTGELFF.

The CDR3 nucleotides are TGTGCCAGCAGTGCTATAACAGGGGAACTAGCCAAAAACATTCAGTACTTC. Translated, it gives CASSAITGELAKNIQYF. The chain combines TRBV2 with TRBJ2-4; 7 bases match TRBD1. The germline V gene has CDR1 SNHLY and CDR2 FYNNEI. This CDR3 contains 17 residues. With V trimmed by 4 bases and J by 0 bases, 9 bases remained unmatched.

The V gene is TRBV2, the J gene TRBJ2-5; D gene ambiguous. The CDR3 is 12 amino acids. The germline V and J ends were trimmed by 7 bases and 1 base, with 7 bases remaining between them. CDR1 and CDR2 (germline): SNHLY, FYNNEI. For the CDR3, the DNA is TGTGCCAGCAAGGGCGCCCAAGAGACCCAGTACTTC. Its protein is CASKGAQETQYF.

The V and J genes are TRBV9 and TRBJ2-7, with 7 bases fitting TRBD2. V shed 4 bases, J shed 4 bases, and the junction held 2 bases outside the gene matches. CDR1 is SGDLS and CDR2 is YYNGEE in the germline V gene. CDR3 length equals 12 residues. The CDR3 nucleotides read TGTGCCAGCAGCCCGGGGGGTTACGAGCAGTACTTC. This gives the protein CASSPGGYEQYF.

The rearrangement joins TRBV7-2 to TRBJ2-5, with TRBD1 as a possible D gene (6 bases). CDR3 length: 17 residues. From germline, CDR1 is SGHTA and CDR2 FQGNSA. Trimming removed 5 bases from V and 1 base from J, with 20 bases in between. CDR3 loop: CASSPPREWTVQETQYF. CDR3 DNA: TGTGCCAGCAGCCCCCCTCGTGAGTGGACAGTCCAAGAGACCCAGTACTTC.

Written as DNA, the CDR3 is TGTGCCAGCAGCCGAAACAATGAGCAGTTCTTC. The encoded protein is CASSRNNEQFF. V and J are TRBV9 and TRBJ2-1; no firm D call. V lost 4 bases, J lost 5 bases, and 4 bases lay in between. Germline-derived CDR1 and CDR2 are SGDLS and YYNGEE. The length of the CDR3 is 11 residues.

Notes on this clone: This may come from a read error, since a much larger clone is one base off. V usage is TRBV27 and J usage is TRBJ2-7; maybe TRBD1 (6 bases). CDR1 MNHEY and CDR2 SMNVEV come from the germline V gene (reference sequence). This CDR3 is built from 15 residues. The V gene lost 4 bases and the J gene lost 1 base, with 14 bases spanning the gap. DNA of the CDR3: TGTGCCAGCAGTTATGGGGGCGGGTCGTCCTACGAGCAGTACTTC. It encodes CASSYGGGSSYEQYF.

The chain links TRBV11-2 to TRBJ2-7; TRBD1 matches at 10 bases. Germline V gene data show CDR1 as SGHAT and CDR2 as FQNNGV. The CDR3 is 15 amino acids. The junction had 9 bases not matched to a gene; V was cut back by 4 bases and J by 6 bases. The CDR3 DNA reads as TGTGCCAGCAGCTCCACGGACAGGGGGAGGCTCGAGCAGTACTTC. Translation gives CASSSTDRGRLEQYF.

The chain couples TRBV5-1 to TRBJ2-7; D not resolved. Trimming took 5 bases from V and 2 from J, leaving 17 bases between them. The CDR3 covers 15 residues. Germline assignment: CDR1 SGHRS and CDR2 YFSETQ. For the CDR3, the DNA is TGCGCCAGCAGTGCATCGAGAACCCAGACCTACGAGCAGTACTTC. Its translation: CASSASRTQTYEQYF.

This sequence joins TRBV15 and TRBJ2-5; TRBD2 agrees at 9 bases. The J call is in doubt because the DNA end fits TRBJ2-7 better. CDR1 is LNHNV and CDR2 is YYDKDF in the germline V gene (reference sequence). The CDR3 is 15 amino acids. Here the CDR3 DNA reads TGTGCCACCAGCAGAGACGGGACTAGCCGCTACGAGCAGTACTTC. It is translated as CATSRDGTSRYEQYF.

The rearrangement links TRBV7-9 to TRBJ1-2; D call uncertain. The CDR3 totals 11 residues. The germline V gene has CDR1 SEHNR and CDR2 FQNEAQ (reference sequence). The germline V and J ends were trimmed by 4 bases and 7 bases, with 7 bases remaining between them. The CDR3 DNA sequence: TGTGCCAGCAGCTCGGACGGTGGCTACACCTTC. As protein: CASSSDGGYTF.